A single sample gave rise to the 24 T cell receptor beta chains below, sequenced in a study of cytomegalovirus exposure and HLA in healthy donors. Primers included in the PCR were 60 Vbeta and 13 Jbeta primers. The table came from immunoSEQ multiplex PCR; TCRdb's copy has only in-frame clones and leaves some out. The data contain 120,000 or so clones, 76% of them singletons. The sample was PBMCs. The origin of the receptors is a man aged 30-40 years in good health and CMV-seropositive.

The J gene is TRBJ1-2, the V gene TRBV7-9; 12 nucleotides line up with TRBD1. CDR3 length: 17 amino acids. V lost 5 bases to trimming and J lost 4 bases; unmatched junction nucleotides: 11. Germline V gene data show CDR1 as SEHNR and CDR2 as FQNEAQ (reference sequence). CDR3 in DNA: TGTGCCAGCAGCGAACGCCGGGACAGGGGGCAAGGCTATGGCTACACCTTC. Protein sequence: CASSERRDRGQGYGYTF.

The chain employs TRBV6-5 and TRBJ2-7, with D possibly TRBD1 on 5 matching bases. This CDR3 comprises 14 residues. The V end lost 2 bases, the J end lost 2 bases, and 10 bases lay between the germline ends. Germline V gene lookup returns CDR1 MNHEY and CDR2 SVGAGI. CDR3 nucleotide sequence: TGTGCCAGCAGTTACGGTCAGGGTACCTACGAGCAGTACTTC. Translating it yields CASSYGQGTYEQYF.

The gene calls are TRBV4-1 and TRBJ2-6, with D maybe TRBD1 (6 bases). Germline loops: CDR1 MGHRA, CDR2 YSYEKL. CDR3 length: 19 amino acids. V was trimmed by 0 bases and J by 0 bases, leaving 15 bases between them. This CDR3 is CASSQDWSGAPSGANVLTF. In nucleotides, the CDR3 is TGCGCCAGCAGCCAAGATTGGTCAGGGGCTCCCTCTGGGGCCAACGTCCTGACTTTC.

This clone came up a few times. This CDR3 is also generated by other DNA sequences in the sample. This chain links TRBV9 with TRBJ1-4; maybe TRBD1 (6 bases). The ends were cut back, 2 bases at V and 5 bases at J, with 7 bases in the middle. The germline V gene has CDR1 SGDLS and CDR2 YYNGEE. This CDR3 is built from 13 residues. In DNA form, the CDR3 reads TGTGCCAGCAGCGTCACAGGGAATGAAAAACTGTTTTTT. Encoded protein: CASSVTGNEKLFF.

The chain employs TRBV4-1 and TRBJ2-2; D gene uncertain. Germline V gives CDR1 MGHRA, CDR2 YSYEKL. This CDR3 comprises 17 residues. The V end was cut by 0 bases, the J end by 4 bases, with 15 bases between. For the CDR3, the DNA is TGCGCCAGCAGCCAAGATGAATTTAAGCGCCTCACCGGGGAGCTGTTTTTT. This codes for CASSQDEFKRLTGELFF.

The CDR3 is CASSAYAGGSSYEQYF. Written as DNA, the CDR3 is TGTGCCAGCAGCGCTTACGCGGGGGGTAGCTCCTACGAGCAGTACTTC. The chain links TRBV9 to TRBJ2-7, with 8 bases aligning to TRBD2. V dropped 3 bases and J dropped 0; count of bases not matched to a gene: 8. The CDR3 sequence is 16 residues long. Per the germline V gene, CDR1 is SGDLS and CDR2 is YYNGEE.

The chain uses TRBV18 and TRBJ2-1, with TRBD2 matching over 11 bases. V lost 6 bases and J lost 5; bases outside the gene matches: 6. Germline V gene sequence: CDR1 KGHSH, CDR2 LQKENI. The CDR3 covers 15 residues. The CDR3 coding sequence is TGTGCCAGCTCTCCAAAACTAGCGGGGGACAATGAGCAGTTCTTC. This translates into CASSPKLAGDNEQFF.

CDR3 protein: CASSNRGYNEQFF. The CDR3 DNA reads TGTGCCAGTAGTAACCGGGGATACAATGAGCAGTTCTTC. The chain couples TRBV19 to TRBJ2-1, with D maybe TRBD2 (5 bases). With 4 bases removed from V and 4 bases from J, the gap between germline ends came to 8 bases. Germline CDR1 reads LNHDA; CDR2 reads SQIVND (reference sequence). The CDR3 runs to 13 residues.

V and J are TRBV6-5 and TRBJ2-3; no clear D gene. Trimming took 6 bases from V and 0 from J, leaving 10 bases between them. The germline gives CDR1 MNHEY, CDR2 SVGAGI. The CDR3 has 14 amino acids. The CDR3: CASSRLLSTDTQYF. The CDR3 region has the DNA TGTGCCAGCAGCCGACTTCTTAGCACAGATACGCAGTATTTT.

This CDR3 reads CASSMGTGETGELFF. CDR3 nucleotides: TGTGCCAGCAGCATGGGGACAGGGGAGACCGGGGAGCTGTTTTTT. The chain recombines TRBV9 with TRBJ2-2, with 10 nucleotides matching TRBD1. Germline loops: CDR1 SGDLS, CDR2 YYNGEE. With V trimmed by 4 bases and J by 5 bases, 5 bases remained unmatched. The length of the CDR3 is 15 residues.

V gene TRBV14 combines with J gene TRBJ2-7; TRBD1 agrees at 10 bases. Trimming removed 0 bases from V and 6 bases from J; junction bases left unmatched: 11. This CDR3 region has 17 residues. Germline V gives CDR1 SGHDN, CDR2 FVKESK. The CDR3 sequence is CASSQDQLGTGVFEQYF. The CDR3 coding sequence is TGTGCCAGCAGCCAAGATCAGCTCGGGACAGGGGTGTTCGAGCAGTACTTC.

This sequence joins TRBV19 and TRBJ2-1; a weak D match, TRBD2 (5 bases). Trimming left V 3 bases short and J 2 bases short, with 8 bases between. Germline loops: CDR1 LNHDA, CDR2 SQIVND (reference sequence). CDR3 length: 14 residues. The CDR3 DNA reads TGTGCCAGTAGTATGGCGGGTACCTACAATGAGCAGTTCTTC. This translates into CASSMAGTYNEQFF.

The gene calls are TRBV7-8 and TRBJ2-7; weak D call: TRBD1 (6 bases). Germline CDR1 is SGHVS and CDR2 is FQNEAQ. The CDR3 consists of 15 residues. Trimming took 0 bases from V and 6 from J, leaving 15 bases between them. CDR3 residues: CASSLALGQFGEQYF. The CDR3 DNA reads TGTGCCAGCAGCTTAGCCCTCGGACAGTTCGGCGAGCAGTACTTC.

The chain joins TRBV25-1 to TRBJ2-5; 8 nucleotides line up with TRBD1. The germline CDR1 and CDR2 sequences are MGHDK and SYGVNS. V trimming: 5 bases; J trimming: 5 bases; junction bases outside the gene matches: 4. The CDR3 length is 13 residues. The DNA for the CDR3 is TGTGCCAGCAGTCAGGGGGCGGGGGAGACCCAGTACTTC. Amino acids: CASSQGAGETQYF.

This chain connects TRBV5-6 to TRBJ1-2; no clear D gene. V was cut by 5 bases and J by 8 bases, with 16 bases left in between. Looked up from germline, CDR1 is SGHDT and CDR2 is YYEEEE. The CDR3 covers 13 residues. The CDR3 DNA is TGTGCCAGCAGTTATACGACGGCGGTGGGCTACACCTTC. Protein sequence: CASSYTTAVGYTF.

The CDR3 sequence is CASTWGGPQETQYF. In DNA, the CDR3 is TGTGCCAGCACCTGGGGGGGGCCGCAAGAGACCCAGTACTTC. This sequence joins TRBV7-2 and TRBJ2-5, with D possibly matching TRBD2 (7 bases). The CDR3 extends over 14 amino acids. From germline, CDR1 is SGHTA and CDR2 FQGNSA. Trimming took 7 bases from V and 2 from J, leaving 14 bases between them.

This rearrangement joins TRBV7-2 to TRBJ2-5, with no clear D. This CDR3 region has 15 residues. Looked up from germline, CDR1 is SGHTA and CDR2 is FQGNSA. With 2 bases removed from V and 2 bases from J, the gap between germline ends came to 12 bases. CDR3 DNA: TGTGCCAGCAGCTTACAGCGCCCTCCTCAAGAGACCCAGTACTTC. It specifies CASSLQRPPQETQYF.

The chain uses TRBV4-3 and TRBJ2-7, with 10 nucleotides matching TRBD1. This CDR3 region has 13 residues. The germline CDR1 and CDR2 sequences are LGHNA and YSLEER. Trimming removed 3 bases from V and 6 bases from J; junction bases left unmatched: 2. Written as DNA, the CDR3 is TGCGCCAGCAGCCAGGACAGGGGGAGCGAGCAGTACTTC. This sequence encodes CASSQDRGSEQYF.

The chain links TRBV15 to TRBJ1-5; no reliable D call. From germline, CDR1 is LNHNV and CDR2 YYDKDF (reference sequence). Trimming took 1 base from V and 5 from J, leaving 3 bases between them. This CDR3 is 12 amino acids long. DNA for the CDR3: TGTGCCACCAGCAGAGTCGATCAGCCCCAGCATTTT. This sequence encodes CATSRVDQPQHF.

The J gene is TRBJ1-4, the V gene TRBV29-1, with TRBD1 identical over 7 bases. CDR1 is SQVTM and CDR2 is ANQGSEA in the germline V gene. The CDR3 is 17 amino acids. Losses at the gene ends were 0 bases for V and 8 bases for J; bases not matched to a gene: 15. CDR3 loop: CSVEDQGGRQGVEKLFF. The CDR3 DNA follows: TGCAGCGTTGAAGATCAGGGGGGACGACAGGGCGTAGAAAAACTGTTTTTT.

For this clone: One end of the junction does not line up with germline, which may come from a read error. Other DNA sequences from this sample encode an identical CDR3 as well. This chain's CDR3 is CASSQDAGGQQPQHF. The CDR3 nucleotides are TGCGCCAGCAGCCAAGATGCAGGAGGTCAACAGCCCCAACATTTT. The V call is TRBV4-3, the J call TRBJ1-5; no definite D call. CDR1 is LGHNA and CDR2 is YSLEER in the germline V gene. The CDR3 is 15 amino acids.

The chain has TRBV27 and TRBJ1-2; tentative D call: TRBD1 (5 bases). The V gene's germline CDR1 is MNHEY and CDR2 SMNVEV (reference sequence). The V gene lost 7 bases and the J gene lost 3 bases, with 18 bases spanning the gap. There are 15 residues in the CDR3. CDR3 sequence (DNA): TGTGCCAGCACTCCCTACGAGGGAGGGGACTATGGCTACACCTTC. Residues: CASTPYEGGDYGYTF.

The chain has TRBV28 and TRBJ1-1; D is unclear. The CDR3 runs to 15 residues. In germline, CDR1 is MDHEN, CDR2 SYDVKM. The germline V and J ends were trimmed by 3 bases and 0 bases, with 11 bases remaining between them. Here the CDR3 reads CASSLEPLMNTEAFF. As DNA, the CDR3 is TGTGCCAGCAGTTTGGAGCCGTTGATGAACACTGAAGCTTTCTTT.

This clone was found once. The genes are TRBV19 and TRBJ2-1; TRBD2 matches 8 bases. Germline CDR1 is LNHDA and CDR2 is SQIVND (reference sequence). The V segment lost 3 bases and the J segment 6 bases; nucleotides outside the gene matches: 4. This CDR3 spans 14 amino acids. The chain's CDR3 is CASSIGLAGNEQFF. In DNA, the CDR3 is TGTGCCAGTAGTATCGGGCTAGCGGGCAATGAGCAGTTCTTC.